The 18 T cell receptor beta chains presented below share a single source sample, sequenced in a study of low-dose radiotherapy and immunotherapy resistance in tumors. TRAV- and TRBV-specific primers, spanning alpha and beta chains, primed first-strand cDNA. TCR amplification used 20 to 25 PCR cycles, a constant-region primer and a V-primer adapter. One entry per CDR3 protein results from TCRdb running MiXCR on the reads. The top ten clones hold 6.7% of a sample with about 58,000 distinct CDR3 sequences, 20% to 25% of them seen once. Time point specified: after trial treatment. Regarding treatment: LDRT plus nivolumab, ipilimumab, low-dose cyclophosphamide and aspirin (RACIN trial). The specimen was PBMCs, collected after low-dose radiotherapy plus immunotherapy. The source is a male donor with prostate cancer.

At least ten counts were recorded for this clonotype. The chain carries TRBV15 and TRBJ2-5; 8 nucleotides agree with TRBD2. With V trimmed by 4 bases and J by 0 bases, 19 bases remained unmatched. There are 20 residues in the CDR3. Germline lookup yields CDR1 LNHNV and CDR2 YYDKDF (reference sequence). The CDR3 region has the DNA TGTGCCACCAGCACCCCAGTCGGGGGCAGAAGCGGGGGAAACCAAGAGACCCAGTACTTC. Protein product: CATSTPVGGRSGGNQETQYF.

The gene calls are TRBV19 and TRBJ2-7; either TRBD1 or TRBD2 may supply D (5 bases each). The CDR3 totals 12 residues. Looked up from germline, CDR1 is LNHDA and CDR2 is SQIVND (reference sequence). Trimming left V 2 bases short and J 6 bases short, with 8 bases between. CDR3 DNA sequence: TGTGCCAGTAGTATACGGGACGGCGAGCAGTACTTC. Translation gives CASSIRDGEQYF.

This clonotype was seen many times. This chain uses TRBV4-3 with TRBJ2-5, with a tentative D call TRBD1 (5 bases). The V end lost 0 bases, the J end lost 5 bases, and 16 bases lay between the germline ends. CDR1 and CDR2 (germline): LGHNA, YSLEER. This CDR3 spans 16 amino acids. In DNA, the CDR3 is TGCGCCAGCAGCCAAGAGGCAGGCAGGGTGGGGGAGACCCAGTACTTC. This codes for CASSQEAGRVGETQYF.

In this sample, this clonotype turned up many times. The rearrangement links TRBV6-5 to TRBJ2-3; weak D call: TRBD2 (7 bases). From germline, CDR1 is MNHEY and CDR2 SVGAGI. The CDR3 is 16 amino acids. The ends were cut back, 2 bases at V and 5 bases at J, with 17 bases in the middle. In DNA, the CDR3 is TGTGCCAGCAGTTACGTCGCGGGGGCCTCCAGAGATACGCAGTATTTT. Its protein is CASSYVAGASRDTQYF.

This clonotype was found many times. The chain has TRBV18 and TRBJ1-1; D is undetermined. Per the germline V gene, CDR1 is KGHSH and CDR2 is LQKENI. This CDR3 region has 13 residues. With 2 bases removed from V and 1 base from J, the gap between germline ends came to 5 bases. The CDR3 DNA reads TGTGCCAGCTCACCAAGCACGAACACTGAAGCTTTCTTT. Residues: CASSPSTNTEAFF.

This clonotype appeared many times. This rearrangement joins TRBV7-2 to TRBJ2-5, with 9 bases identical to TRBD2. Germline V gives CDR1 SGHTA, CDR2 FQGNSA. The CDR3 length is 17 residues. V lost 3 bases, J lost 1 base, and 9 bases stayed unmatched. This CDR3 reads CASSFQAGRGGQETQYF. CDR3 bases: TGTGCCAGCAGCTTCCAAGCCGGGCGGGGGGGCCAAGAGACCCAGTACTTC.

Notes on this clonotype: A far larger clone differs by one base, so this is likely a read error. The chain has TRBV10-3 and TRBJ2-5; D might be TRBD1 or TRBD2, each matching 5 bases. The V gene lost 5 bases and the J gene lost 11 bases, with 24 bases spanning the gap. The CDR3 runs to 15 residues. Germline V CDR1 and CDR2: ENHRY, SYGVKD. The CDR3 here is CAISPTGTVYNEQYF. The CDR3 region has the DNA TGTGCCATCAGTCCAACCGGGACGGTCTACAATGAGCAGTACTTC.

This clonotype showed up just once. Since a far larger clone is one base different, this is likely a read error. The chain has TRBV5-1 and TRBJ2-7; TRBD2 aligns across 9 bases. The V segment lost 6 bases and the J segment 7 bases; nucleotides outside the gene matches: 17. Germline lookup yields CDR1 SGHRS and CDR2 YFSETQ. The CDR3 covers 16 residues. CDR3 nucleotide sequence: TGCGCCAGCACCCAACCGCCGGCTAGCGGGACGGGAGAGCAGTACTTC. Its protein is CASTQPPASGTGEQYF. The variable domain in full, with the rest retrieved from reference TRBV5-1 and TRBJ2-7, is KAGVTQTPRYLIKTRGQQVTLSCSPISGHRSVSWYQQTPGQGLQFLFEYFSETQRNKGNFPGRFSGRQFSNSRSEMNVSTLELGDSALYLCASTQPPASGTGEQYFGPGTRLTVT.

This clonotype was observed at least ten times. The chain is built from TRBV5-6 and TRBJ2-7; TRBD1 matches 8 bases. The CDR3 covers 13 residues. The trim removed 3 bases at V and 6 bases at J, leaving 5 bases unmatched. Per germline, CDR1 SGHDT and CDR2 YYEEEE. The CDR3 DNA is TGTGCCAGCAGCTGGGGACAGGCCTCCGAGCAGTACTTC. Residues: CASSWGQASEQYF.

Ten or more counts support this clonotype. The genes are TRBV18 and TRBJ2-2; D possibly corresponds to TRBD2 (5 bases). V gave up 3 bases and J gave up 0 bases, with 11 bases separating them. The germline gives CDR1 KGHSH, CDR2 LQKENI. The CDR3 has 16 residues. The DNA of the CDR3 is TGTGCCAGCTCACCCAGACCGGGAACGAACACCGGGGAGCTGTTTTTT. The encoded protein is CASSPRPGTNTGELFF. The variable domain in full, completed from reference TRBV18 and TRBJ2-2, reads NAGVMQNPRHLVRRRGQEARLRCSPMKGHSHVYWYRQLPEEGLKFMVYLQKENIIDESGMPKERFSAEFPKEGPSILRIQQVVRGDSAAYFCASSPRPGTNTGELFFGEGSRLTVL.

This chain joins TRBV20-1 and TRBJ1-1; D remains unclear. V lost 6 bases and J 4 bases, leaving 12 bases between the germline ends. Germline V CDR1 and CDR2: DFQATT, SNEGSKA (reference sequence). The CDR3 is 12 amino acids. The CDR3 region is CSADASGTEAFF. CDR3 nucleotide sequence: TGCAGTGCGGACGCCTCAGGCACTGAAGCTTTCTTT.

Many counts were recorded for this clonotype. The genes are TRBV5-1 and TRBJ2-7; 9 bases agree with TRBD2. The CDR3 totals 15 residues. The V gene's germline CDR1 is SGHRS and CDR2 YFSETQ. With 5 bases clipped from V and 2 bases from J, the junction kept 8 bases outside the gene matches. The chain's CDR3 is CASRAGLATPYEQYF. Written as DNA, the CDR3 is TGCGCCAGCAGGGCCGGACTAGCGACTCCCTACGAGCAGTACTTC.

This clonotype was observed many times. The CDR3 nucleotides are TGTGCCAGTAGTATGCGGCCTAGCGGGAGTATTACAGATACGCAGTATTTT. It translates to CASSMRPSGSITDTQYF. The chain joins TRBV19 to TRBJ2-3, with TRBD2 matching over 10 bases. The CDR3 has 17 residues. Losses at the gene ends were 3 bases for V and 3 bases for J; bases not matched to a gene: 9. CDR1 is LNHDA and CDR2 is SQIVND in the germline V gene (reference sequence).

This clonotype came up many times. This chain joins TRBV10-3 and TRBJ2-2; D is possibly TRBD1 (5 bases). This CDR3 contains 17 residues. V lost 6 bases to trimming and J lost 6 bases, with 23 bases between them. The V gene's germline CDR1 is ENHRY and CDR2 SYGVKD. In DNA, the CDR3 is TGTGCCATCAGCTTAACAGGTGTTGGCATGGCGTCCGGGGAGCTGTTTTTT. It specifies CAISLTGVGMASGELFF.

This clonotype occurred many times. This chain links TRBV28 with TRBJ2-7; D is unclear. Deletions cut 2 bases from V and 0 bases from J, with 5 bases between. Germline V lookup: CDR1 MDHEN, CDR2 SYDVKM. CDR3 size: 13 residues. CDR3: CASSLVSSYEQYF. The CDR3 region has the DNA TGTGCCAGCAGTTTAGTCAGCTCCTACGAGCAGTACTTC.

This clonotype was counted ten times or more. The CDR3 here is CASSSTTGWTQYF. The CDR3 bases are TGTGCCAGCAGTTCAACGACAGGGTGGACCCAGTACTTC. V and J are TRBV27 and TRBJ2-5; 7 bases are a match to TRBD1. Trimming removed 4 bases from V and 7 bases from J; junction bases left unmatched: 6. The CDR3 is 13 residues long. CDR1 is MNHEY and CDR2 is SMNVEV in the germline V gene (reference sequence).

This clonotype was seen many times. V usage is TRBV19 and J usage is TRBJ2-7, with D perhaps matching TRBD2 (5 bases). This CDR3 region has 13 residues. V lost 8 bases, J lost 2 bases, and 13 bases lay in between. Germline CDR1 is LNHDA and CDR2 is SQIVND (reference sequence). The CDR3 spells CASQSGTTYEQYF. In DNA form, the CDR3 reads TGTGCCAGTCAGAGCGGAACTACCTACGAGCAGTACTTC.

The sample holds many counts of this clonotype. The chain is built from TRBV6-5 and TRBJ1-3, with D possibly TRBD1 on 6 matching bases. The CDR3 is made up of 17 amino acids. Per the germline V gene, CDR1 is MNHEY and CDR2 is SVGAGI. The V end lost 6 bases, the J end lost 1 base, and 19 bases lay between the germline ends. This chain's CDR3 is CASSLAGEGISGNTIYF. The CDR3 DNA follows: TGTGCCAGCAGCCTCGCAGGGGAGGGGATTTCTGGAAACACCATATATTTT.